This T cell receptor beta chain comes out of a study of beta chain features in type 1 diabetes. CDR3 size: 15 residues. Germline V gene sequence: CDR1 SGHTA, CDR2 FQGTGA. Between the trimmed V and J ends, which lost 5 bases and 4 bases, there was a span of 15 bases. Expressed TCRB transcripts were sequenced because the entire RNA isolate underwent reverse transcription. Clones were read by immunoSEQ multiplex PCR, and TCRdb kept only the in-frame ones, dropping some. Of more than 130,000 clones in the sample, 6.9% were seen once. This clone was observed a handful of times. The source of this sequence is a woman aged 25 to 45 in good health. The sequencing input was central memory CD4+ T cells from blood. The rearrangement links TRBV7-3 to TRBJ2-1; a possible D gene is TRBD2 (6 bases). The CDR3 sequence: CASSPVASAYNEQFF. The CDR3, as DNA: TGTGCCAGCAGCCCAGTGGCTAGCGCTTACAATGAGCAGTTCTTC.